The 30 T cell receptor beta chains presented below share a single source sample, sequenced in a study of PD-L1 blockade in urothelial cancer. Data came from immunoSEQ multiplex PCR; TCRdb stores just in-frame clones and leaves some out. This sample carries around 110,000 clones, approximately 90% of them seen once, and the ten largest clones take roughly 1.7%. Specified time point: peripheral blood 6 weeks after treatment start. The specimen was PBMCs, collected around atezolizumab (anti-PD-L1) treatment. Receptor source: a man aged 60-69 years with urothelial cancer.

The V call is TRBV7-6, the J call TRBJ2-1; 9 bases are shared with TRBD1. CDR1 SGHVS and CDR2 FNYEAQ come from the germline V gene. CDR3 length: 13 amino acids. J was trimmed by 12 bases and V by 6 bases; bases with no gene match: 9. The CDR3 sequence is CASSTGTGSGQFF. The DNA for the CDR3 is TGTGCCAGCAGTACCGGGACAGGGAGCGGGCAGTTCTTC.

V usage is TRBV5-4 and J usage is TRBJ2-7; tentative D call: TRBD1 (6 bases). The CDR3 has 15 amino acids. Germline values: CDR1 SGHNT, CDR2 YYREEE (reference sequence). Trimming shortened V by 0 bases and J by 3 bases, and 13 bases separated the two germline ends. CDR3 sequence reads: CASSLDRDLNYEQYF. The CDR3 DNA follows: TGTGCCAGCAGCTTGGACAGGGATTTAAACTACGAGCAGTACTTC. Full variable domain (outside the CDR3, taken from reference TRBV5-4 and TRBJ2-7): ETGVTQSPTHLIKTRGQQVTLRCSSQSGHNTVSWYQQALGQGPQFIFQYYREEENGRGNFPPRFSGLQFPNYSSELNVNALELDDSALYLCASSLDRDLNYEQYFGPGTRLTVT.

The chain employs TRBV5-1 and TRBJ2-5; 10 bases map to TRBD2. The CDR3 runs to 16 residues. Per the germline V gene, CDR1 is SGHRS and CDR2 is YFSETQ. The junction had 7 bases not matched to a gene; V was cut back by 4 bases and J by 1 base. The CDR3 sequence: CASSPFPSGGQETQYF. The CDR3 region has the DNA TGCGCCAGCAGCCCCTTCCCTAGCGGGGGCCAAGAGACCCAGTACTTC.

This clone has only one observation. The rearrangement uses TRBV28 and TRBJ2-7, with D tentatively TRBD1 (6 bases). The length of the CDR3 is 12 residues. From germline, CDR1 is MDHEN and CDR2 SYDVKM. Deletions cut 8 bases from V and 6 bases from J, with 14 bases between. In DNA form, the CDR3 reads TGTGCCAGCCATAGGGGGACGGGCGAGCAGTACTTC. It encodes CASHRGTGEQYF. Combining the CDR3 with reference TRBV28 and TRBJ2-7 gives the whole variable domain DVKVTQSSRYLVKRTGEKVFLECVQDMDHENMFWYRQDPGLGLRLIYFSYDVKMKEKGDIPEGYSVSREKKERFSLILESASTNQTSMYLCASHRGTGEQYFGPGTRLTVT.

This chain uses TRBV6-5 with TRBJ2-4, with D tentatively TRBD2 (6 bases). The V gene lost 6 bases and the J gene lost 6 bases, with 15 bases spanning the gap. CDR1 and CDR2 from the germline V gene are MNHEY and SVGAGI. There are 14 residues in the CDR3. The CDR3, as DNA: TGTGCCAGCAGACCCGCCGGGGGTGGAAACATTCAGTACTTC. Translation: CASRPAGGGNIQYF.

The V call is TRBV9, the J call TRBJ2-1, with 15 nucleotides matching TRBD2. Germline values: CDR1 SGDLS, CDR2 YYNGEE. There are 18 residues in the CDR3. Trimming cost V 0 bases and J 2 bases; bases outside gene matches: 3. The CDR3 loop is CASSVGTSGGGTYNEQFF. The DNA of the CDR3 is TGTGCCAGCAGCGTAGGGACTAGCGGGGGGGGTACCTACAATGAGCAGTTCTTC.

The V gene is TRBV19, the J gene TRBJ2-7, with TRBD1 matching over 7 bases. The CDR3 is made up of 17 amino acids. Germline CDR1 reads LNHDA; CDR2 reads SQIVND (reference sequence). Trimming removed 5 bases from V and 2 bases from J; junction bases left unmatched: 15. As DNA, the CDR3 is TGTGCCAGTAGTGGGCAATCCGGGACAGCGGACACCTACGAGCAGTACTTC. It yields the protein CASSGQSGTADTYEQYF.

The chain recombines TRBV5-1 with TRBJ2-3; D might be TRBD1 (6 bases). The germline V gene encodes CDR1 SGHRS and CDR2 YFSETQ. Trimming removed 4 bases from V and 2 bases from J, with 17 bases in between. This CDR3 is built from 16 residues. CDR3 in DNA: TGCGCCAGCAGCCGTTCACCGAGGACAGTCACAGATACGCAGTATTTT. Protein product: CASSRSPRTVTDTQYF. The complete variable domain, with remaining parts taken from reference TRBV5-1 and TRBJ2-3, reads KAGVTQTPRYLIKTRGQQVTLSCSPISGHRSVSWYQQTPGQGLQFLFEYFSETQRNKGNFPGRFSGRQFSNSRSEMNVSTLELGDSALYLCASSRSPRTVTDTQYFGPGTRLTVL.

The chain employs TRBV15 and TRBJ2-7, with 10 bases lining up with TRBD1. Germline V lookup: CDR1 LNHNV, CDR2 YYDKDF (reference sequence). The CDR3 loop spans 15 amino acids. V lost 3 bases, J lost 6 bases, and 8 bases stayed unmatched. The CDR3 nucleotides are TGTGCCACCAGCAGGGTCCCGGGACAGGGGACCGAGCAGTACTTC. It encodes CATSRVPGQGTEQYF.

The chain links TRBV4-2 to TRBJ1-5, with 11 nucleotides matching TRBD1. Germline CDR1 reads LGHNA; CDR2 reads YNFKEQ. The CDR3 is 14 amino acids. J lost 6 bases, V lost 4 bases, and 2 bases had no gene match. CDR3 residues: CASSPGTGGQPQHF. As DNA, the CDR3 is TGTGCCAGCAGCCCCGGGACAGGGGGTCAGCCCCAGCATTTT.

This sequence joins TRBV5-4 and TRBJ1-2; 8 bases match TRBD1. Germline-derived CDR1 and CDR2 are SGHNT and YYREEE (reference sequence). CDR3 length: 14 amino acids. V lost 4 bases to trimming and J lost 4 bases; unmatched junction nucleotides: 6. CDR3 coding DNA: TGTGCCAGCAGCCCCGGACAGGGTCTCTATGGCTACACCTTC. Its protein product is CASSPGQGLYGYTF. The complete variable domain, with remaining parts taken from reference TRBV5-4 and TRBJ1-2, reads ETGVTQSPTHLIKTRGQQVTLRCSSQSGHNTVSWYQQALGQGPQFIFQYYREEENGRGNFPPRFSGLQFPNYSSELNVNALELDDSALYLCASSPGQGLYGYTFGSGTRLTVV.

The CDR3, as DNA: TGTGCCATCAGTGAGCCACCGGGACTAAGCACAGATACGCAGTATTTT. This codes for CAISEPPGLSTDTQYF. This chain connects TRBV10-3 to TRBJ2-3, with TRBD2 matching 7 bases. CDR1 and CDR2 from the germline V gene are ENHRY and SYGVKD. After removal of 2 bases from V and 0 bases from J, the junction contained 5 bases not matched to a gene. The CDR3 is 16 residues long.

The gene calls are TRBV6-1 and TRBJ2-2, with 7 bases lining up with TRBD1. V lost 8 bases to trimming and J lost 7 bases; unmatched junction nucleotides: 7. The CDR3 spans 13 residues. Germline lookup yields CDR1 MNHNS and CDR2 SASEGT. The CDR3 DNA reads as TGTGCCAGCCACACGACAGGGAACGGGGAGCTGTTTTTT. This translates into CASHTTGNGELFF.

CDR3: CASSPTGGFTEAFF. CDR3 coding DNA: TGTGCCAGCAGTCCAACAGGGGGCTTCACTGAAGCTTTCTTT. The chain employs TRBV27 and TRBJ1-1, with 9 positions matching TRBD1. The CDR3 is 14 amino acids. Germline V gene sequence: CDR1 MNHEY, CDR2 SMNVEV (reference sequence). Unmatched junction bases numbered 5, after V lost 5 bases and J lost 4 bases.

The chain combines TRBV9 with TRBJ2-7; 8 bases agree with TRBD1. The CDR3 totals 15 residues. The V and J ends lost 0 bases and 6 bases, in that order; junction bases with no gene match: 8. Germline V lookup: CDR1 SGDLS, CDR2 YYNGEE. CDR3 coding DNA: TGTGCCAGCAGCGTAGAAACAGGGGGTGCCGGCGAGCAGTACTTC. Its protein product is CASSVETGGAGEQYF. Full variable domain (missing parts from reference TRBV9 and TRBJ2-7): DSGVTQTPKHLITATGQRVTLRCSPRSGDLSVYWYQQSLDQGLQFLIQYYNGEERAKGNILERFSAQQFPDLHSELNLSSLELGDSALYFCASSVETGGAGEQYFGPGTRLTVT.

V usage is TRBV4-1 and J usage is TRBJ2-5, with 9 bases aligning to TRBD2. Germline trimming cut 3 bases from V and 4 bases from J; bases unmatched to any gene: 15. The CDR3 has 18 amino acids. CDR1 is MGHRA, CDR2 YSYEKL, per germline. The CDR3 loop reads CASSQGLAGGGAGETQYF. Here the CDR3 DNA reads TGCGCCAGCAGCCAGGGTCTGGCTGGCGGGGGGGCGGGAGAGACCCAGTACTTC.

The chain is built from TRBV6-5 and TRBJ2-7, with a weak D call TRBD1 (6 bases). Per the germline V gene, CDR1 is MNHEY and CDR2 is SVGAGI. CDR3 length: 13 residues. The CDR3 loop is CVVRGTGPHEQYF. CDR3 bases: TGTGTAGTCAGGGGCACCGGTCCCCACGAGCAGTACTTC.

In DNA form, the CDR3 reads TGTGCCAGTAGTATCTTGACTAGCGGAAGTGAGCAGTTCTTC. Residues: CASSILTSGSEQFF. The genes are TRBV19 and TRBJ2-1, with 9 bases lining up with TRBD2. The length of the CDR3 is 14 residues. Germline CDR1 and CDR2: LNHDA and SQIVND (reference sequence). The V and J ends lost 3 bases and 9 bases, in that order; junction bases with no gene match: 6.

This chain joins TRBV27 and TRBJ1-5; TRBD1 matches 7 bases. V lost 2 bases, J lost 5 bases, and 6 bases stayed unmatched. The CDR3 sequence is 15 residues long. Germline CDR1 and CDR2: MNHEY and SMNVEV (reference sequence). In nucleotides, the CDR3 is TGTGCCAGCAGTTTACGCCCAGGGGGAGATCAGCCCCAGCATTTT. It yields the protein CASSLRPGGDQPQHF.

J is TRBJ2-7 and V is TRBV15; no reliable D call. V lost 0 bases and J lost 4, with 7 bases in between. The length of the CDR3 is 13 residues. CDR1 and CDR2 (germline): LNHNV, YYDKDF (reference sequence). CDR3 in amino acids: CATSRDQFYEQYF. CDR3 sequence (DNA): TGTGCCACCAGCAGAGATCAGTTTTACGAGCAGTACTTC.

V is TRBV6-5 and J is TRBJ1-3; a possible D gene is TRBD1 (6 bases). The V gene lost 6 bases and the J gene lost 1 base, with 10 bases spanning the gap. The germline CDR1 and CDR2 sequences are MNHEY and SVGAGI. The CDR3 spans 14 residues. DNA of the CDR3: TGTGCCAGCAGATCTCAGGGGTCTGGAAACACCATATATTTT. Translation gives CASRSQGSGNTIYF.

The chain employs TRBV6-1 and TRBJ2-5, with TRBD2 matching 15 bases. CDR1 and CDR2 (germline): MNHNS, SASEGT. Unmatched junction bases numbered 2, after V lost 8 bases and J lost 1 base. The CDR3 has 15 amino acids. This CDR3 reads CASLGLAGGQETQYF. In DNA, the CDR3 is TGTGCCAGCTTGGGACTAGCGGGGGGCCAAGAGACCCAGTACTTC.

This chain connects TRBV28 to TRBJ1-5; no clear D. CDR3 length equals 16 residues. In germline, CDR1 is MDHEN, CDR2 SYDVKM. Trimming pared 4 bases from V and 5 bases from J, leaving 18 bases between. The CDR3 protein is CASSWESGGLYQPQHF. In DNA form, the CDR3 reads TGTGCCAGCAGTTGGGAGTCCGGAGGCCTTTATCAGCCCCAGCATTTT.

This clone has more than one count but fewer than ten. This sequence joins TRBV6-5 and TRBJ1-2, with D possibly being TRBD1 (5 bases). The CDR3 length is 16 residues. V was trimmed by 0 bases and J by 6 bases, leaving 17 bases between them. CDR1 is MNHEY and CDR2 is SVGAGI in the germline V gene. CDR3 in DNA: TGTGCCAGCAGTTACTCGTCGGCAGGGCCCTATGATGGCTACACCTTC. Translating gives CASSYSSAGPYDGYTF.

The V call is TRBV30, the J call TRBJ1-3; D is undetermined. The V end was cut by 1 base, the J end by 0 bases, with 16 bases between. CDR1 GTSNPN and CDR2 SVGIG come from the germline V gene (reference sequence). The CDR3 consists of 17 residues. The CDR3 region has the DNA TGTGCCTGGAGTGCCGCCGGGAGGTTCCACTCTGGAAACACCATATATTTT. Its translation: CAWSAAGRFHSGNTIYF.

The gene calls are TRBV2 and TRBJ2-3; 11 bases map to TRBD1. The length of the CDR3 is 13 residues. Germline CDR1 reads SNHLY; CDR2 reads FYNNEI. V trimming: 8 bases; J trimming: 10 bases; junction bases outside the gene matches: 8. This chain's CDR3 is CASRDRGTRAQYF. As DNA, the CDR3 is TGTGCCAGCCGGGACAGGGGGACCAGGGCGCAGTATTTT. The entire variable domain, with the rest obtained from reference TRBV2 and TRBJ2-3, is as follows: EPEVTQTPSHQVTQMGQEVILRCVPISNHLYFYWYRQILGQKVEFLVSFYNNEISEKSEIFDDQFSVERPDGSNFTLKIRSTKLEDSAMYFCASRDRGTRAQYFGPGTRLTVL.

The chain employs TRBV7-9 and TRBJ2-1, with D possibly matching TRBD1 (5 bases). The germline gives CDR1 SEHNR, CDR2 FQNEAQ (reference sequence). The CDR3 is 13 amino acids. V was trimmed by 2 bases and J by 4 bases, leaving 6 bases between them. This CDR3 is CASSLQGYNEQFF. CDR3 bases: TGTGCCAGCAGCTTACAGGGATACAATGAGCAGTTCTTC.

This chain uses TRBV7-6 with TRBJ1-4, with TRBD1 as a possible D gene (6 bases). The CDR3 runs 15 residues. Trimming shortened V by 5 bases and J by 6 bases, and 16 bases separated the two germline ends. Germline V gene sequence: CDR1 SGHVS, CDR2 FNYEAQ. The DNA of the CDR3 is TGTGCCAGCAGCCAACGGACAGCTAGAGATGAAAAACTGTTTTTT. It codes for CASSQRTARDEKLFF.

The chain carries TRBV5-1 and TRBJ2-2; 9 bases match TRBD2. The CDR3 contains 17 residues. CDR1 is SGHRS, CDR2 YFSETQ, per germline. J was trimmed by 2 bases and V by 0 bases; bases with no gene match: 5. The CDR3 region is CASSLDGTSPNTGELFF. As DNA, the CDR3 is TGCGCCAGCAGCTTGGATGGGACTAGCCCTAACACCGGGGAGCTGTTTTTT.

This rearrangement joins TRBV7-3 to TRBJ2-7; 7 bases are a match to TRBD2. Germline CDR1 reads SGHTA; CDR2 reads FQGTGA. This CDR3 comprises 17 residues. The J segment lost 0 bases and the V segment lost 5 bases, leaving 13 bases of the junction unmatched. The chain's CDR3 is CASSPTSAGDLSYEQYF. In DNA, the CDR3 is TGTGCCAGCAGCCCCACCTCTGCGGGAGACCTCTCCTACGAGCAGTACTTC.